The 19 T cell receptor beta chains in this list originate from one sample, sequenced in a study of shared clonotypes between healthy human individuals (dated by TCRdb to the early 2020s). The library was obtained by the immunoSEQ multiplex PCR assay. Entries here come from immuneACCESS through TCRdb and include only in-frame sequences with V and J called. Some clones fail to appear in such tables; in the studies checked, an unresolved V gene covers under half of the shortfall, and the cause of the remainder is unknown. The sample table lists 2 million to 2.5 million clones, over 85% of them with a count of one. 0.39% of the sample is in the top ten clones. Sequencing used naive CD4+ T cells from PBMCs. Interpreted using the paper, the cell subset or site label stands for: CD45RA+ positively selected. All receptors come from a man aged 18 to 30 in good health. Some clones in this sample may be carry-over from other donors' samples.

The chain couples TRBV18 to TRBJ2-6; D call uncertain. Germline CDR1 KGHSH, CDR2 LQKENI. V was trimmed by 1 base and J by 0 bases, leaving 4 bases between them. This CDR3 is 15 amino acids long. The CDR3 DNA follows: TGTGCCAGCTCACCACGAAGCTCTGGGGCCAACGTCCTGACTTTC. Translating gives CASSPRSSGANVLTF.

Turning to this clone: This specimen includes other DNA sequences encoding the same CDR3. The chain has TRBV20-1 and TRBJ1-2; D is unclear. Trimming removed 5 bases from V and 4 bases from J, with 5 bases in between. The CDR3 has 10 amino acids. Germline V gene data show CDR1 as DFQATT and CDR2 as SNEGSKA (reference sequence). CDR3 nucleotides: TGCAGTGCTCTAAGCTATGGCTACACCTTC. Translated: CSALSYGYTF.

The gene calls are TRBV12-5 and TRBJ2-1; 7 nucleotides align to TRBD2. Germline V lookup: CDR1 LGHNT, CDR2 FRNRAP. The J segment lost 4 bases and the V segment lost 5 bases, leaving 8 bases of the junction unmatched. This CDR3 spans 15 amino acids. This chain's CDR3 is CASGPGLAVYNEQFF. For the CDR3, the DNA is TGTGCTAGTGGTCCGGGGCTAGCGGTGTACAATGAGCAGTTCTTC. Using reference TRBV12-5 and TRBJ2-1 for the parts outside the CDR3, the full variable domain is DARVTQTPRHKVTEMGQEVTMRCQPILGHNTVFWYRQTMMQGLELLAYFRNRAPLDDSGMPKDRFSAEMPDATLATLKIQPSEPRDSAVYFCASGPGLAVYNEQFFGPGTRLTVL.

The chain uses TRBV29-1 and TRBJ1-1; D possibly corresponds to TRBD1 (6 bases). Per the germline V gene, CDR1 is SQVTM and CDR2 is ANQGSEA. CDR3 length: 13 residues. V lost 7 bases, J lost 0 bases, and 12 bases lay in between. The CDR3, as DNA: TGCAGCGCGGGGGCAGGTTTGAACACTGAAGCTTTCTTT. Protein product: CSAGAGLNTEAFF.

The J gene is TRBJ1-5, the V gene TRBV5-4; 10 bases are shared with TRBD1. In germline, CDR1 is SGHNT, CDR2 YYREEE (reference sequence). Trimming took 4 bases from V and 8 from J; bases not matched to a gene: 18. The CDR3 runs 18 residues. CDR3 nucleotide sequence: TGTGCCAGCAGCGATTTTCCGGGACAGGGGCGAGTTAAAAAGCCCCAGCATTTT. Its protein is CASSDFPGQGRVKKPQHF.

Notes on this clone: The junction departs from germline at one end; a sequencing error may be responsible. This chain links TRBV6-5 with TRBJ2-3, with a tentative D call TRBD2 (6 bases). The CDR3 runs 15 residues. Per the germline V gene, CDR1 is MNHEY and CDR2 is SVGAGI. This chain's CDR3 is CASIISGLRTDTQYF. CDR3 nucleotide sequence: TGTGCCAGCATCATCTCGGGACTTCGCACGGATACGCAGTATTTT.

The V gene is TRBV28, the J gene TRBJ2-7; TRBD2 agrees at 9 bases. V shed 6 bases and J 0 bases; nucleotides not matched to a gene: 9. This CDR3 is 16 amino acids long. CDR1 is MDHEN, CDR2 SYDVKM, per germline. Written as DNA, the CDR3 is TGTGCCAGCAGGCGCCTAGCGGGGCTACTCTCCTACGAGCAGTACTTC. This codes for CASRRLAGLLSYEQYF.

This chain uses TRBV11-2 with TRBJ1-3; D remains ambiguous. Germline CDR1 is SGHAT and CDR2 is FQNNGV. Trimming removed 2 bases from V and 0 bases from J, with 11 bases in between. This CDR3 is built from 16 residues. Written as DNA, the CDR3 is TGTGCCAGCAGCTTAAGCCACGGGAGCTCTGGAAACACCATATATTTT. Its protein is CASSLSHGSSGNTIYF. The full variable domain, with the rest looked up from reference TRBV11-2 and TRBJ1-3, is EAGVAQSPRYKIIEKRQSVAFWCNPISGHATLYWYQQILGQGPKLLIQFQNNGVVDDSQLPKDRFSAERLKGVDSTLKIQPAKLEDSAVYLCASSLSHGSSGNTIYFGEGSWLTVV.

V is TRBV18 and J is TRBJ2-7; 9 positions agree with TRBD2. The CDR3 runs to 16 residues. Germline V gene lookup returns CDR1 KGHSH and CDR2 LQKENI. After removal of 1 base from V and 3 bases from J, the junction contained 7 bases not matched to a gene. The CDR3 DNA follows: TGTGCCAGCTCACCACTAGCGGGAGCCCCCCTCTACGAGCAGTACTTC. This codes for CASSPLAGAPLYEQYF.

The V call is TRBV28, the J call TRBJ1-5; 7 bases agree with TRBD1. V trimming: 10 bases; J trimming: 3 bases; junction bases outside the gene matches: 6. The CDR3 totals 13 residues. CDR1 is MDHEN, CDR2 SYDVKM, per germline. CDR3 DNA: TGTGCCATCCGGGACAGTCTCAATCAGCCCCAGCATTTT. Its translation is CAIRDSLNQPQHF.

The genes are TRBV9 and TRBJ2-7, with D possibly TRBD1 on 6 matching bases. The CDR3 is 15 amino acids. Trimming took 4 bases from V and 1 from J, leaving 15 bases between them. Germline CDR1 and CDR2: SGDLS and YYNGEE. The CDR3, as DNA: TGTGCCAGCAGCACGGGACACGGGATGTCCTACGAGCAGTACTTC. Amino acid sequence: CASSTGHGMSYEQYF. Filled out from reference TRBV9 and TRBJ2-7, the complete variable domain reads DSGVTQTPKHLITATGQRVTLRCSPRSGDLSVYWYQQSLDQGLQFLIQYYNGEERAKGNILERFSAQQFPDLHSELNLSSLELGDSALYFCASSTGHGMSYEQYFGPGTRLTVT.

Details on this clone: This same CDR3 is encoded by further DNA sequences in the sample. J is TRBJ1-5 and V is TRBV6-5, with 10 bases lining up with TRBD1. The CDR3 loop spans 14 amino acids. The junction had 5 bases not matched to a gene; V was cut back by 5 bases and J by 7 bases. Per the germline V gene, CDR1 is MNHEY and CDR2 is SVGAGI. This CDR3 reads CASSRDRGGQPQHF. CDR3 bases: TGTGCCAGCAGTCGGGACAGGGGAGGACAGCCCCAGCATTTT.

V is TRBV27 and J is TRBJ2-7, with unresolved D. Deletions cut 6 bases from V and 2 bases from J, with 8 bases between. The CDR3 is 12 residues long. The germline gives CDR1 MNHEY, CDR2 SMNVEV (reference sequence). CDR3 coding DNA: TGTGCCAGCAGGGCGGATGCCTACGAGCAGTACTTC. Its translation: CASRADAYEQYF.

This clone was seen a handful of times. This same CDR3 is encoded by further DNA sequences in the sample. The chain links TRBV5-1 to TRBJ1-1, with TRBD1 matching over 7 bases. V shed 1 base and J 1 base; nucleotides not matched to a gene: 1. This CDR3 contains 14 residues. Germline values: CDR1 SGHRS, CDR2 YFSETQ. DNA for the CDR3: TGCGCCAGCAGCTTGCAGGGGGGGAACACTGAAGCTTTCTTT. This sequence encodes CASSLQGGNTEAFF.

This clone was counted a single time. The CDR3 region is CASRRGTREQYF. The CDR3 DNA reads as TGTGCCAGCAGGAGGGGGACACGCGAGCAGTACTTC. The genes are TRBV6-1 and TRBJ2-7, with D perhaps TRBD1 (6 bases). Germline loops: CDR1 MNHNS, CDR2 SASEGT. The V and J ends lost 6 bases and 6 bases respectively, with 12 bases between them. This CDR3 is 12 amino acids long.

This chain links TRBV7-8 with TRBJ2-7; 7 nucleotides align to TRBD2. The CDR3 runs to 17 residues. V trimming: 5 bases; J trimming: 2 bases; junction bases outside the gene matches: 15. Germline V CDR1 and CDR2: SGHVS, FQNEAQ. In nucleotides, the CDR3 is TGTGCCAGCAGCCGGGGGAGGGCTAGCCCTAGGGCCTACGAGCAGTACTTC. The encoded protein is CASSRGRASPRAYEQYF.

The chain employs TRBV5-1 and TRBJ2-2; TRBD1 might be the D (6 bases). CDR3 size: 16 residues. Trimming took off 1 base at V and 6 bases at J, with 16 bases between the two ends. From germline, CDR1 is SGHRS and CDR2 YFSETQ. CDR3 in DNA: TGCGCCAGCAGCTTGTTGGTGTTTGAGGGGGCCGGGGAGCTGTTTTTT. It codes for CASSLLVFEGAGELFF. The variable domain in full, completed from reference TRBV5-1 and TRBJ2-2, reads KAGVTQTPRYLIKTRGQQVTLSCSPISGHRSVSWYQQTPGQGLQFLFEYFSETQRNKGNFPGRFSGRQFSNSRSEMNVSTLELGDSALYLCASSLLVFEGAGELFFGEGSRLTVL.

This chain joins TRBV28 and TRBJ2-7; 9 nucleotides agree with TRBD1. CDR3 size: 16 residues. Germline V gene lookup returns CDR1 MDHEN and CDR2 SYDVKM. V shed 3 bases, J shed 0 bases, and the junction held 6 bases outside the gene matches. The CDR3 spells CASSLVGQGNSYEQYF. CDR3 in DNA: TGTGCCAGCAGTTTGGTGGGACAGGGTAACTCCTACGAGCAGTACTTC.

V and J are TRBV7-9 and TRBJ2-1; either TRBD1 or TRBD2 may supply D (5 bases each). Trimming cost V 5 bases and J 8 bases, with 13 bases left between them. Germline-derived CDR1 and CDR2 are SEHNR and FQNEAQ (reference sequence). This CDR3 is built from 13 residues. CDR3 DNA: TGTGCCAGCAGCGTCGCATGGGGGTATGAGCAGTTCTTC. It yields the protein CASSVAWGYEQFF. The variable domain in full, with the rest retrieved from reference TRBV7-9 and TRBJ2-1, is DTGVSQNPRHKITKRGQNVTFRCDPISEHNRLYWYRQTLGQGPEFLTYFQNEAQLEKSRLLSDRFSAERPKGSFSTLEIQRTEQGDSAMYLCASSVAWGYEQFFGPGTRLTVL.